This T cell receptor (beta chain) was captured by sequencing in a study of monozygotic twins with inflammatory bowel disease. From germline, CDR1 is GTSNPN and CDR2 SVGIG (reference sequence). The CDR3 has 14 amino acids. Researchers ran eight separate cDNA reactions for each sample. A template switching step added UMIs, each with a 6-nucleotide sample barcode. TCRdb reprocessed the 5' RACE reads, keeping one entry per CDR3 protein, no DNA. The specimen's table records around 450,000 distinct CDR3 sequences. Blood, 2.5 to 3 ml, was drawn per donor. The chain uses TRBV30 and TRBJ2-2; lacking DNA, the TRBD1 call made by TCRdb goes unchecked. The source is a human donor with ulcerative colitis or Crohn's disease, or a healthy co-twin of an affected twin (not recorded which). Specimen: blood. The CDR3 spells CAWRTGGAIGELFF.